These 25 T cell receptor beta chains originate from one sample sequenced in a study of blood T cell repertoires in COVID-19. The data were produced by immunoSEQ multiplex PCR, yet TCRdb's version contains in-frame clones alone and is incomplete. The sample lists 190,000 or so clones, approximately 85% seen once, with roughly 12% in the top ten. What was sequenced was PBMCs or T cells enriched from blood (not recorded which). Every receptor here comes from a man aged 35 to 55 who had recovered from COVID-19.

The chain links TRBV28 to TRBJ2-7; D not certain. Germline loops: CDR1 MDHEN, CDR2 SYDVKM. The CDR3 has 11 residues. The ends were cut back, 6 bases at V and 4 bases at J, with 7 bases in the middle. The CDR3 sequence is CASSLAYEQYF. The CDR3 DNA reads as TGTGCCAGCAGCTTGGCTTACGAGCAGTACTTC.

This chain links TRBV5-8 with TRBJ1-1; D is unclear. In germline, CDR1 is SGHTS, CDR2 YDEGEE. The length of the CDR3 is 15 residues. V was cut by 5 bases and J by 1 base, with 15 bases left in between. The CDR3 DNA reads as TGTGCCAGCAGTTTCGGACGGACTCGGAACACTGAAGCTTTCTTT. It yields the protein CASSFGRTRNTEAFF. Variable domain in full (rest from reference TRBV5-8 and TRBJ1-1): EAGVTQSPTHLIKTRGQQATLRCSPISGHTSVYWYQQALGLGLQFLLWYDEGEERNRGNFPPRFSGRQFPNYSSELNVNALELEDSALYLCASSFGRTRNTEAFFGQGTRLTVV.

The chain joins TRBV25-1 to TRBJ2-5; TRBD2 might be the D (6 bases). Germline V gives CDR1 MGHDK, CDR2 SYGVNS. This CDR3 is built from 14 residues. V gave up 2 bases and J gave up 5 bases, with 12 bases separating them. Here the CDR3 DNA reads TGTGCCAGCAGTGAACGGAGGGCAGGGGAGACCCAGTACTTC. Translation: CASSERRAGETQYF.

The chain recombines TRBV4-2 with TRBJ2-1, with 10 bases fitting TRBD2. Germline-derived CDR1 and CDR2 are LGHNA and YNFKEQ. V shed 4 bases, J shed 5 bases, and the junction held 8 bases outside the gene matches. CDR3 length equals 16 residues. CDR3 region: CASSPHGLAAHNEQFF. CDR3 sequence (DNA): TGTGCCAGCAGCCCTCACGGACTAGCGGCCCACAATGAGCAGTTCTTC.

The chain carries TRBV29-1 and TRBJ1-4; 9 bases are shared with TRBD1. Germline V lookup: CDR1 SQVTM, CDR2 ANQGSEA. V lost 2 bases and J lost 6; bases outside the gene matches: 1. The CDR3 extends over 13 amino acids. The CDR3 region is CSVETGGYEKLFF. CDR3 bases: TGCAGCGTTGAAACAGGGGGCTATGAAAAACTGTTTTTT.

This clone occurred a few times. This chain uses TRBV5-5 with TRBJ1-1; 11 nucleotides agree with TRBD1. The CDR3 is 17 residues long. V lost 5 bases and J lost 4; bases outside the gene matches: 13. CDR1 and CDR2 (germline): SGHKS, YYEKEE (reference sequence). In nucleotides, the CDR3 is TGTGCCAGCAGTTCCGAGAGGACAGGGGGCTGGTTCACTGAAGCTTTCTTT. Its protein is CASSSERTGGWFTEAFF.

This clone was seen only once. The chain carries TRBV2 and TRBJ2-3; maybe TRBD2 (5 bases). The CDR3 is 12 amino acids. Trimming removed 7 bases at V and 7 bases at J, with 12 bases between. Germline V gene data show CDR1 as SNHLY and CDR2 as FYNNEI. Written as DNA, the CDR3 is TGTGCCAGCATGCGGGCAGGCTATACGCAGTATTTT. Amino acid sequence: CASMRAGYTQYF.

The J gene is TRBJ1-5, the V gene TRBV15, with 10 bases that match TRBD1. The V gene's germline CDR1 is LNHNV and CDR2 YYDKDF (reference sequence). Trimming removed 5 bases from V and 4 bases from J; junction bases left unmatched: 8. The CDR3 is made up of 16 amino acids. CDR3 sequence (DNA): TGTGCCACCAGCGGACAGGGGGGTTTTAGGAATCAGCCCCAGCATTTT. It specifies CATSGQGGFRNQPQHF.

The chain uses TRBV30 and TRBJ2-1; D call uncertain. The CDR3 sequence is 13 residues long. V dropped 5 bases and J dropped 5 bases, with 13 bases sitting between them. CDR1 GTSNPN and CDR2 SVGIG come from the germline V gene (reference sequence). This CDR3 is CAWSISTHNEQFF. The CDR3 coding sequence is TGTGCCTGGTCAATTAGCACGCACAATGAGCAGTTCTTC.

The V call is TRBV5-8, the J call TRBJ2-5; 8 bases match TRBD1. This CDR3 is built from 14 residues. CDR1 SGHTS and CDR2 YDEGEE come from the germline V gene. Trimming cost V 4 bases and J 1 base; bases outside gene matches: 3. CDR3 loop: CASSPGQGQETQYF. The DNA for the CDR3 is TGTGCCAGCAGCCCCGGACAGGGCCAAGAGACCCAGTACTTC.

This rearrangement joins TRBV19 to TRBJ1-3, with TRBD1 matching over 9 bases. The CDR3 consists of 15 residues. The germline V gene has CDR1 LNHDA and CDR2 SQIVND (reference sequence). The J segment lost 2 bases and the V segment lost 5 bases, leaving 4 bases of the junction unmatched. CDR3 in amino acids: CASSLQGAAGNTIYF. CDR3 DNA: TGTGCCAGTAGTCTACAGGGGGCGGCTGGAAACACCATATATTTT.

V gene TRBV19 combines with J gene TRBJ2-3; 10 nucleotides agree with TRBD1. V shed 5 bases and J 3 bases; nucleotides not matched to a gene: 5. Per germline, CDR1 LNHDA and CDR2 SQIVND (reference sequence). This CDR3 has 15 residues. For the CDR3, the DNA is TGTGCCAGTAGTCCGACAGGGGGCCGAACAGATACGCAGTATTTT. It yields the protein CASSPTGGRTDTQYF.

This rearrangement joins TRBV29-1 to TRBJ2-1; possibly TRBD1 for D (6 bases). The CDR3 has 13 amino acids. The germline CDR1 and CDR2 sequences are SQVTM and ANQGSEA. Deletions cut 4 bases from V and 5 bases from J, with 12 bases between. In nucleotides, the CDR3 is TGCAGCGTTGGGTCAGGGGCCGACAATGAGCAGTTCTTC. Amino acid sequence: CSVGSGADNEQFF.

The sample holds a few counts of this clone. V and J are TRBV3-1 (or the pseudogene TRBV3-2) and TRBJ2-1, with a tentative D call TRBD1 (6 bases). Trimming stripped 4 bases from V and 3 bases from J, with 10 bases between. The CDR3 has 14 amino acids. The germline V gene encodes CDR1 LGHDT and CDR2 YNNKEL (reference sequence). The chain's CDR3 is CASSPLDSYNEQFF. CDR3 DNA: TGTGCCAGCAGCCCATTGGACAGCTACAATGAGCAGTTCTTC.

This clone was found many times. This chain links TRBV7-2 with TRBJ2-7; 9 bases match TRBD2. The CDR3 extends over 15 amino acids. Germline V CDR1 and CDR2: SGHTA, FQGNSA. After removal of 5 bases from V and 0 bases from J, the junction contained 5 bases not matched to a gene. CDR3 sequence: CASSPPSGTSYEQYF. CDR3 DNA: TGTGCCAGCAGCCCCCCTAGCGGGACCTCCTACGAGCAGTACTTC.

The CDR3 sequence is CASSRQVRTEAFF. The CDR3, as DNA: TGTGCCAGCAGTAGACAGGTGAGAACTGAAGCTTTCTTT. This chain joins TRBV27 and TRBJ1-1; a weak D match, TRBD1 (6 bases). CDR3 size: 13 residues. Germline CDR1 and CDR2: MNHEY and SMNVEV (reference sequence). Trimming left V 5 bases short and J 5 bases short, with 12 bases between.

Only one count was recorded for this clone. CDR3 residues: CASSPQGARKNQPQHF. DNA for the CDR3: TGTGCCAGCAGTCCTCAGGGGGCTAGGAAGAATCAGCCCCAGCATTTT. The rearrangement uses TRBV7-9 and TRBJ1-5; 8 nucleotides align to TRBD1. Trimming took 6 bases from V and 4 from J; bases not matched to a gene: 11. The CDR3 sequence is 16 residues long. From germline, CDR1 is SEHNR and CDR2 FQNEAQ (reference sequence). The full variable domain, with the rest looked up from reference TRBV7-9 and TRBJ1-5, is DTGVSQNPRHKITKRGQNVTFRCDPISEHNRLYWYRQTLGQGPEFLTYFQNEAQLEKSRLLSDRFSAERPKGSFSTLEIQRTEQGDSAMYLCASSPQGARKNQPQHFGDGTRLSIL.

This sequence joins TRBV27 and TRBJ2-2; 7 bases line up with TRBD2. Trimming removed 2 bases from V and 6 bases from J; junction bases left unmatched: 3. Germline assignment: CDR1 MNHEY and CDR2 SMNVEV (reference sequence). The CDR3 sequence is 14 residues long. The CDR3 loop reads CASSLAGVPGELFF. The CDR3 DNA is TGTGCCAGCAGTTTAGCGGGAGTACCCGGGGAGCTGTTTTTT.

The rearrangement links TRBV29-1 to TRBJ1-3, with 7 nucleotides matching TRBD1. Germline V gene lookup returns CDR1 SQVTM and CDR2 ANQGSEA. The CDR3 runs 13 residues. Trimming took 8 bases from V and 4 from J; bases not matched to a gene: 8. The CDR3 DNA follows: TGCAGCATAGAGACAGGGATAGGAAACACCATATATTTT. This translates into CSIETGIGNTIYF.

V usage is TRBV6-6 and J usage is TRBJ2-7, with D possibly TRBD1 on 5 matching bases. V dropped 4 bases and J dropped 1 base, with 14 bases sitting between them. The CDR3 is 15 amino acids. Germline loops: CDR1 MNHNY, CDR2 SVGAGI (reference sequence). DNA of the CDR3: TGTGCCAGCAGTTCAGGGTCCCCATCGTCCTACGAGCAGTACGTC. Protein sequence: CASSSGSPSSYEQYV.

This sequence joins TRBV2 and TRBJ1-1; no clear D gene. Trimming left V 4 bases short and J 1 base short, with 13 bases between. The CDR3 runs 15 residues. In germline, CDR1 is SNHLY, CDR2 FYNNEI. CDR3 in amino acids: CASSVYGDGNTEAFF. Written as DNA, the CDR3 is TGTGCCAGCAGTGTTTACGGGGATGGGAACACTGAAGCTTTCTTT. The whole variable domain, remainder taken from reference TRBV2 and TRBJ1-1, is EPEVTQTPSHQVTQMGQEVILRCVPISNHLYFYWYRQILGQKVEFLVSFYNNEISEKSEIFDDQFSVERPDGSNFTLKIRSTKLEDSAMYFCASSVYGDGNTEAFFGQGTRLTVV.

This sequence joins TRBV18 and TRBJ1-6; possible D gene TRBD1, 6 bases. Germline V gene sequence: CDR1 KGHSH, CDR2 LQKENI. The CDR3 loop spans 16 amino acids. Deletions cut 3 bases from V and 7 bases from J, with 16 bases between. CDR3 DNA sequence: TGTGCCAGCTCACCTCCCGGGGGGGCCGGCAATTCACCCCTCCACTTT. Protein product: CASSPPGGAGNSPLHF.

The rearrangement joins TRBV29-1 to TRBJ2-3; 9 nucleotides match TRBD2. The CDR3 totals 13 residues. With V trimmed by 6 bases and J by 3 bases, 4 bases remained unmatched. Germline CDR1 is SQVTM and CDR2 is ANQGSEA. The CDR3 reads CSVLAGVTDTQYF. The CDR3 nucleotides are TGCAGCGTATTAGCGGGAGTTACAGATACGCAGTATTTT.

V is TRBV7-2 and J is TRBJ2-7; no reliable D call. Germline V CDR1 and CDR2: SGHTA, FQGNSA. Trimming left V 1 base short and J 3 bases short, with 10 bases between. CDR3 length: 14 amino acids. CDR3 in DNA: TGTGCCAGCAGCTTAGGGTCCACAAACTACGAGCAGTACGTC. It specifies CASSLGSTNYEQYV.

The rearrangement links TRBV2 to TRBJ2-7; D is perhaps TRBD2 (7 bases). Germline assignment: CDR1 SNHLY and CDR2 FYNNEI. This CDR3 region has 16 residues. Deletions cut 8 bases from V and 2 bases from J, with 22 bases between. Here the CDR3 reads CASPDPGGESPYEQYF. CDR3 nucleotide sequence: TGTGCCAGCCCCGATCCGGGGGGCGAATCCCCCTACGAGCAGTACTTC. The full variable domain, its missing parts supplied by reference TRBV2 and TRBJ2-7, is EPEVTQTPSHQVTQMGQEVILRCVPISNHLYFYWYRQILGQKVEFLVSFYNNEISEKSEIFDDQFSVERPDGSNFTLKIRSTKLEDSAMYFCASPDPGGESPYEQYFGPGTRLTVT.